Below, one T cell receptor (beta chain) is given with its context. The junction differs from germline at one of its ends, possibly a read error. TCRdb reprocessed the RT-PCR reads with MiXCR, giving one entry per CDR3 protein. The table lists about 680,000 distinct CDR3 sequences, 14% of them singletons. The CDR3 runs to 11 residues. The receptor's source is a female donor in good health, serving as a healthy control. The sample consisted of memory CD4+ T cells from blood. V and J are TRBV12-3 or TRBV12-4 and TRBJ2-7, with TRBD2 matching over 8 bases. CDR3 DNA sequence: TGTGCCAGCAGCCTCGGGACTAGTAGGCACTTC. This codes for CASSLGTSRHF.